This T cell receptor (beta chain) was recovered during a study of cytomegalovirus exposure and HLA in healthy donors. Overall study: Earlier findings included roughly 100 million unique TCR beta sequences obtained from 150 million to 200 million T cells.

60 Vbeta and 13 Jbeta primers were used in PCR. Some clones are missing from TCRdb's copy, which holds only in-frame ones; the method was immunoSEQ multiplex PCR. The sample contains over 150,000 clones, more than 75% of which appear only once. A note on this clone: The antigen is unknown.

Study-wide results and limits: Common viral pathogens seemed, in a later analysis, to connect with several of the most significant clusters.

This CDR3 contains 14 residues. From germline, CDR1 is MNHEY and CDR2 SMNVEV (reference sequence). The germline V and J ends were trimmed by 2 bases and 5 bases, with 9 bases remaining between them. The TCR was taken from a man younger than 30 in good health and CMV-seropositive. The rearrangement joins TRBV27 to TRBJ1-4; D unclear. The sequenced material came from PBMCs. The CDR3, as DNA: TGTGCCAGCAGTTTAGGCCCGGAGAATGAAAAACTGTTTTTT. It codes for CASSLGPENEKLFF.